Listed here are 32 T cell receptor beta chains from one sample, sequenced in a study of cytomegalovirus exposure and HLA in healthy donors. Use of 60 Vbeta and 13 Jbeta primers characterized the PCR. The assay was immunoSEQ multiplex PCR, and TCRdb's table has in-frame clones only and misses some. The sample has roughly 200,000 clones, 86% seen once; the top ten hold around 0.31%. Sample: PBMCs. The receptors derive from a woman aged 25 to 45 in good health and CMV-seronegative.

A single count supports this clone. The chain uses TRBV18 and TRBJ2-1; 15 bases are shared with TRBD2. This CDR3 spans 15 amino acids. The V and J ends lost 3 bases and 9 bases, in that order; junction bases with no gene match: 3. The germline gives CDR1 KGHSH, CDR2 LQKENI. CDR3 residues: CASSPGLAGGIEQFF. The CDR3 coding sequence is TGTGCCAGCTCACCTGGACTAGCGGGAGGGATTGAGCAGTTCTTC.

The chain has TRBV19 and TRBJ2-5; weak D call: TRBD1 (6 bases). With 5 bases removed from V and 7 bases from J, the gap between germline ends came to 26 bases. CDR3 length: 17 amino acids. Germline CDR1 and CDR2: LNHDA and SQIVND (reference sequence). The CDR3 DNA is TGTGCCAGTAGTGCACGGGACACAGACTATTTCTTGGGGACCCAGTACTTC. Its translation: CASSARDTDYFLGTQYF.

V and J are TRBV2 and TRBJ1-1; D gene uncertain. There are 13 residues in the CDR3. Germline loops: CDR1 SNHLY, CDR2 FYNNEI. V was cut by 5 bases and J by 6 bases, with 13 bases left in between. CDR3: CASSSMIQAEAFF. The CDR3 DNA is TGTGCCAGCAGTAGTATGATTCAGGCTGAAGCTTTCTTT.

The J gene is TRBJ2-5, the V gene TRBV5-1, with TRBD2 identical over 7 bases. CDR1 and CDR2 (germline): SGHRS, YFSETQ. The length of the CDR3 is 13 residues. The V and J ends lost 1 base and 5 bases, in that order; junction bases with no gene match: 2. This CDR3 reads CASSLRGDETQYF. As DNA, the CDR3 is TGCGCCAGCAGCTTGCGGGGGGATGAGACCCAGTACTTC. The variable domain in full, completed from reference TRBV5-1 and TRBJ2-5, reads KAGVTQTPRYLIKTRGQQVTLSCSPISGHRSVSWYQQTPGQGLQFLFEYFSETQRNKGNFPGRFSGRQFSNSRSEMNVSTLELGDSALYLCASSLRGDETQYFGPGTRLLVL.

The CDR3 here is CASSLDGITTYGYTF. The CDR3 DNA follows: TGTGCCAGCAGCCTCGACGGGATCACCACCTATGGCTACACCTTC. This sequence joins TRBV9 and TRBJ1-2; D ambiguous. The germline CDR1 and CDR2 sequences are SGDLS and YYNGEE. The CDR3 covers 15 residues. V dropped 4 bases and J dropped 4 bases, with 17 bases sitting between them.

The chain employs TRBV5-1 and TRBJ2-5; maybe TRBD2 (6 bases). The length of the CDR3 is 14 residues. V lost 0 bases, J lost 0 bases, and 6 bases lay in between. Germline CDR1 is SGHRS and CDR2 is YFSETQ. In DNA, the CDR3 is TGCGCCAGCAGCTTGGAGCGGGACCAAGAGACCCAGTACTTC. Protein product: CASSLERDQETQYF.

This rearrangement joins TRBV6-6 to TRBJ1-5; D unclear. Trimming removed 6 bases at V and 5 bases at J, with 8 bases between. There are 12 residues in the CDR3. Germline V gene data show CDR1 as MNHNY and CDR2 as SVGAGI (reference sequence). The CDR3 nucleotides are TGTGCCAGCAGCTCCCGGGATCAGCCCCAGCATTTT. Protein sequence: CASSSRDQPQHF.

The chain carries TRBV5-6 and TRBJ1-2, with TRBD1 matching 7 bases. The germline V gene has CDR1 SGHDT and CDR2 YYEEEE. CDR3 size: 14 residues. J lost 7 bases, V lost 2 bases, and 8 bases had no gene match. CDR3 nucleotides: TGTGCCAGCAGCTTACCCACAGGGGACCGTGGCTACACCTTC. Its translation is CASSLPTGDRGYTF. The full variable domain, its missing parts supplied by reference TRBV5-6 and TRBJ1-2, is DAGVTQSPTHLIKTRGQQVTLRCSPKSGHDTVSWYQQALGQGPQFIFQYYEEEERQRGNFPDRFSGHQFPNYSSELNVNALLLGDSALYLCASSLPTGDRGYTFGSGTRLTVV.

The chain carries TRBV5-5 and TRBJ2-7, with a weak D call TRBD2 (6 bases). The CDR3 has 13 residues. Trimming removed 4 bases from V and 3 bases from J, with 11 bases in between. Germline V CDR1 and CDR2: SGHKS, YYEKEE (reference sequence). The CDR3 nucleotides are TGTGCCAGCAGCCCTGGGGGGTACTACGAGCAGTACTTC. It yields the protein CASSPGGYYEQYF.

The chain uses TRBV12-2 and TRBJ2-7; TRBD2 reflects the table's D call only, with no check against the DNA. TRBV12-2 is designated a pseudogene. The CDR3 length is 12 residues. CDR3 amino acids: CASRLHYYEQYF. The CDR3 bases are TGTGCAAGTCGCCTACACTACTACGAGCAGTACTTC.

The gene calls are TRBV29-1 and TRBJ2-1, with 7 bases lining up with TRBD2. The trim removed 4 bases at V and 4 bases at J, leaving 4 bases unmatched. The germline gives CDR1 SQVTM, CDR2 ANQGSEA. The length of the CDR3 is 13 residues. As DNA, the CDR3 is TGCAGCGTTGCCCGGACTAGATACAATGAGCAGTTCTTC. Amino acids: CSVARTRYNEQFF.

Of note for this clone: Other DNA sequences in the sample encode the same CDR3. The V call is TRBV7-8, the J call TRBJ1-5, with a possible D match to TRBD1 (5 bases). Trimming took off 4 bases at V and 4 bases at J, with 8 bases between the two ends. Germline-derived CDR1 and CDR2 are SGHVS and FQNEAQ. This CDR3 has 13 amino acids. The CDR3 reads CASSSDRNQPQHF. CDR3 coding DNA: TGTGCCAGCAGCTCCGACAGAAATCAGCCCCAGCATTTT.

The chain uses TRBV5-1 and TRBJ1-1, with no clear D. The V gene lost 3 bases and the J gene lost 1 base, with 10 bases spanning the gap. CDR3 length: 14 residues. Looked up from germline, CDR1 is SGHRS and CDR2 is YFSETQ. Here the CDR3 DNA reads TGCGCCAGCAGCTCGAGAAGCGGGAACACTGAAGCTTTCTTT. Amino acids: CASSSRSGNTEAFF.

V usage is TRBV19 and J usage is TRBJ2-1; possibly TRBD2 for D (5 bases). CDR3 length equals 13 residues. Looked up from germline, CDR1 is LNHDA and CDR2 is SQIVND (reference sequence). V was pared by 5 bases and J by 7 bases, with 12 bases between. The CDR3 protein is CASSEGLANEQFF. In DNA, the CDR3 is TGTGCCAGTAGTGAGGGTTTGGCAAATGAGCAGTTCTTC.

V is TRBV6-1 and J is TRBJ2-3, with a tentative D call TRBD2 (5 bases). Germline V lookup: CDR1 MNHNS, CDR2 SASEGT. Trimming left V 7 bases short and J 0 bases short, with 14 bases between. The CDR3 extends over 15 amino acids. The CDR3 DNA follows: TGTGCCAGCATGAAGCGGCGAACTAGCACAGATACGCAGTATTTT. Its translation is CASMKRRTSTDTQYF.

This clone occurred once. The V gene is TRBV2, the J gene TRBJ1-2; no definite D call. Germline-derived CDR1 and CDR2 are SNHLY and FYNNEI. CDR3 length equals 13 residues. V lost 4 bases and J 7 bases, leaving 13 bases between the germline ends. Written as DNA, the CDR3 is TGTGCCAGCAGTGTGCGGGTAGGGTCTGGCTACACCTTC. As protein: CASSVRVGSGYTF. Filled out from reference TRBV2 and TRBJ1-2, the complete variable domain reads EPEVTQTPSHQVTQMGQEVILRCVPISNHLYFYWYRQILGQKVEFLVSFYNNEISEKSEIFDDQFSVERPDGSNFTLKIRSTKLEDSAMYFCASSVRVGSGYTFGSGTRLTVV.

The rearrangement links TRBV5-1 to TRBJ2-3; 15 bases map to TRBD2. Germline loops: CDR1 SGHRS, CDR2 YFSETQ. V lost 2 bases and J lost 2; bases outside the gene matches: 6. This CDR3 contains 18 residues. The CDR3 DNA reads TGCGCCAGCAGCTTAACCGGGACTAGCGGGGGGACCACAGATACGCAGTATTTT. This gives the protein CASSLTGTSGGTTDTQYF.

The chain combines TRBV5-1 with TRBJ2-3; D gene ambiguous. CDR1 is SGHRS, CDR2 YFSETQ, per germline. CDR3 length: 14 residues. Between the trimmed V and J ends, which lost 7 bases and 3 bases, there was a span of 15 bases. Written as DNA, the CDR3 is TGCGCCAGCGCAACATACCTAGGTACAGATACGCAGTATTTT. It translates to CASATYLGTDTQYF.

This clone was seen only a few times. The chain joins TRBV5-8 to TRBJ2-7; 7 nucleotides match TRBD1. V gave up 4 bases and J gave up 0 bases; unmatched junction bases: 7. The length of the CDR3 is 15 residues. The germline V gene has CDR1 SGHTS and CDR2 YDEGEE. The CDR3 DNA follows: TGTGCCAGCAGCACGGGACAGCTTTTCTCCTACGAGCAGTACTTC. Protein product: CASSTGQLFSYEQYF.

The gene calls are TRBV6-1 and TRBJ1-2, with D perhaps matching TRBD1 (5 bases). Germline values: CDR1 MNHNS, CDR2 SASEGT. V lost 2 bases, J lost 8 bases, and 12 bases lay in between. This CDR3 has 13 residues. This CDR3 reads CASSELVQGGYTF. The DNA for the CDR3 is TGTGCCAGCAGTGAATTAGTGCAGGGAGGCTACACCTTC.

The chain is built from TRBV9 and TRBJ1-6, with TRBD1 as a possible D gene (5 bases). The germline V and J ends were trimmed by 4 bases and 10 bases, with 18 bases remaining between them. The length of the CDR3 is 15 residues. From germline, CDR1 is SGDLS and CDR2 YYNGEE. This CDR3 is CASSLRRESRSPLHF. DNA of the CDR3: TGTGCCAGCAGCTTGCGCAGGGAAAGCAGGTCACCCCTCCACTTT.

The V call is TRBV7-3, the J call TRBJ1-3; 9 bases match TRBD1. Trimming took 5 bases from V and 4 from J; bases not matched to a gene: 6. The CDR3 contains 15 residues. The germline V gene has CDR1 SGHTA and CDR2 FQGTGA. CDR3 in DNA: TGTGCCAGCAGCCACTGGGACAGGGAGGGAAACACCATATATTTT. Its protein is CASSHWDREGNTIYF.

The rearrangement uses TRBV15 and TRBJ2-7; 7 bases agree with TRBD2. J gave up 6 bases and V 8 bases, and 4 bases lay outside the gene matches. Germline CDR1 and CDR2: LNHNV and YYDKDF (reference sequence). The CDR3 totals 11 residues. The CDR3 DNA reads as TGTGCCACCGGGACTAATGTCGAGCAGTACTTC. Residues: CATGTNVEQYF.

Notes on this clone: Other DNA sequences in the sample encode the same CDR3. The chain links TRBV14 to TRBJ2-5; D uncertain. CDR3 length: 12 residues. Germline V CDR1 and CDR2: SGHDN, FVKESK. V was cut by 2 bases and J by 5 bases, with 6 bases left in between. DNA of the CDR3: TGTGCCAGCAGCCAAAATCGGGAGACCCAGTACTTC. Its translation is CASSQNRETQYF.

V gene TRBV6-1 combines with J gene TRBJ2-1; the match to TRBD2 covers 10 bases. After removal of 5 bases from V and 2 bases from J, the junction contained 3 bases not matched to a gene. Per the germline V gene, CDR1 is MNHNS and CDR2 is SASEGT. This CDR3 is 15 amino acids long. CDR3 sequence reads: CASSSLAGPYNEQFF. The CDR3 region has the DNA TGTGCCAGCAGTTCACTAGCGGGACCCTACAATGAGCAGTTCTTC.

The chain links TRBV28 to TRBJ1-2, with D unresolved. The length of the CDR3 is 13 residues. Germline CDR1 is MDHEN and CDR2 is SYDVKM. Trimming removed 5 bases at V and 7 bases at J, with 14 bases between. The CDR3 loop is CASSLDLSGGYTF. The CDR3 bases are TGTGCCAGCAGTCTCGATCTGTCGGGTGGCTACACCTTC.

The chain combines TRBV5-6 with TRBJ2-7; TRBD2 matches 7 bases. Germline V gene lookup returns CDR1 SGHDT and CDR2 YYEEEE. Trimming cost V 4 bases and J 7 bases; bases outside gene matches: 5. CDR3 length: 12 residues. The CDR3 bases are TGTGCCAGCAGCCTACTGGGGGGGGAGCAGTACTTC. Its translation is CASSLLGGEQYF. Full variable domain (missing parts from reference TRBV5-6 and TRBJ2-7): DAGVTQSPTHLIKTRGQQVTLRCSPKSGHDTVSWYQQALGQGPQFIFQYYEEEERQRGNFPDRFSGHQFPNYSSELNVNALLLGDSALYLCASSLLGGEQYFGPGTRLTVT.

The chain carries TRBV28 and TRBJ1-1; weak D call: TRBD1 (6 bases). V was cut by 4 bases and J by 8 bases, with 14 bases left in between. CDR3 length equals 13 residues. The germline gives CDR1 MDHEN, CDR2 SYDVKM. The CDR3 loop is CASSSYRDLEAFF. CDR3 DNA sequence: TGTGCCAGCAGTTCCTACAGGGATTTAGAAGCTTTCTTT. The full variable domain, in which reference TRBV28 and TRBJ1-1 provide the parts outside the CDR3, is DVKVTQSSRYLVKRTGEKVFLECVQDMDHENMFWYRQDPGLGLRLIYFSYDVKMKEKGDIPEGYSVSREKKERFSLILESASTNQTSMYLCASSSYRDLEAFFGQGTRLTVV.

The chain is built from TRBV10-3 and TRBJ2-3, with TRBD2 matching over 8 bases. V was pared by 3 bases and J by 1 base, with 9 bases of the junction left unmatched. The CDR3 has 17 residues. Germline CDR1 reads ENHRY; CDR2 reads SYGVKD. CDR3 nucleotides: TGTGCCATCAGTGACGGGGGGGCCACGAGGGGCACAGATACGCAGTATTTT. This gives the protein CAISDGGATRGTDTQYF.

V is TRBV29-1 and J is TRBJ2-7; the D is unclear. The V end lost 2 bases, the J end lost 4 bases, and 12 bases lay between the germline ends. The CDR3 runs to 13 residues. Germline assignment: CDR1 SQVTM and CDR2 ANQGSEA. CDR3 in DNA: TGCAGCGTTGAACCCGCGATCCTATACGAGCAGTACTTC. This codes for CSVEPAILYEQYF.

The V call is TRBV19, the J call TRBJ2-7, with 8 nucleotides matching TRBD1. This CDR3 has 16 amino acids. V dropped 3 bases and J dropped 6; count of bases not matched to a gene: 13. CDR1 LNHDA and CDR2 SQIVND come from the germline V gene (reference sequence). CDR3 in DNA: TGTGCCAGTAGTATCCGTCAGGGGGCAAAGTTTCGCGAGCAGTACTTC. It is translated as CASSIRQGAKFREQYF.

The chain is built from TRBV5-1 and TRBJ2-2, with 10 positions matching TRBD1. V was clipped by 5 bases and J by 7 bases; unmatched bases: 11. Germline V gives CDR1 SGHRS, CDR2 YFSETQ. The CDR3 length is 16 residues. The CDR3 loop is CASSPGQGSFSGELFF. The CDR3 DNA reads TGCGCCAGCAGTCCGGGACAGGGGTCGTTCAGCGGGGAGCTGTTTTTT.